Below are 3 T cell receptor beta chains sequenced from a single sample in a study of type 1 and type 2 diabetes patients. PCR was run on genomic DNA. Amplification of the beta chain CDR3 used 30 forward and 13 reverse multiplex primers. TCRdb redid the calling of the multiplex PCR reads with MiXCR, one entry per CDR3 protein. The top ten clones hold approximately 15% of a sample with fewer than 350,000 distinct CDR3 sequences, more than 45% of them seen once. Sequencing was carried out using peripheral blood mononuclear cells (PBMCs). The receptors come from a man between 18 and 29 years old with type 2 diabetes.

With regard to this clonotype: A read error may produce the germline difference seen at one junction end. The genes are TRBV4-1 and TRBJ1-1; D remains ambiguous. Germline loops: CDR1 MGHRA, CDR2 YSYEKL. This CDR3 is 15 amino acids long. CDR3 region: CASSQASGSLAEAFF. The CDR3 DNA is TGTGCCAGCAGCCAGGCCTCGGGGAGTCTTGCTGAAGCTTTCTTT.

This clonotype has a single count. The chain combines TRBV28 with TRBJ1-6; TRBD1 agrees at 9 bases. The J segment lost 7 bases and the V segment lost 11 bases, leaving 9 bases of the junction unmatched. The CDR3 is 14 residues long. Germline V CDR1 and CDR2: MDHEN, SYDVKM. The CDR3 spells CASYEGQGNSPLHF. The CDR3 DNA sequence: TGTGCCTCTTACGAGGGACAGGGAAATTCACCCCTCCACTTT.

The V call is TRBV20-1, the J call TRBJ2-5; 12 nucleotides line up with TRBD1. V shed 4 bases, J shed 5 bases, and the junction held 8 bases outside the gene matches. Germline CDR1 is DFQATT and CDR2 is SNEGSKA (reference sequence). The CDR3 is made up of 15 amino acids. The CDR3 loop reads CSATTGQGASETQYF. CDR3 in DNA: TGCAGTGCTACAACGGGACAGGGGGCATCGGAGACCCAGTACTTC.